The rows below give T cell receptor beta chains drawn from one sample of a study of breast tumors, draining lymph nodes, adjacent tissues. MiXCR was run by TCRdb on the multiplex PCR reads, yielding one entry per CDR3 protein. There are more than 200,000 distinct CDR3 sequences in the sample; around 32% occur only once, and about 1.4% lies in the top ten. The sample taken for sequencing was axillary lymph node tissue. The receptors were sampled from a female donor with breast cancer. Some clones in this sample may be carry-over from other donors' samples. The CDR3 runs from the conserved cysteine through the conserved F or W. A D gene is named only where the DNA matches it firmly. Clone size is shown for a subset of rows, as once, few, many or a class of expanded clone.

TRBJ1-6 TRBD1 TRBV2 . CASSRQGALSPLHF TGTGCCAGCAGTAGACAGGGGGCCCTCTCACCCCTCCACTTT
TRBJ2-7 TRBD2 TRBV19 many CASSVFGTSGSYEQYF TGTGCCAGTAGTGTCTTCGGGACTAGCGGGAGCTACGAGCAGTACTTC
TRBJ2-3 . TRBV27 . CASSLTRLSTDTQYF TGTGCCAGCAGTTTAACGAGGCTTAGCACAGATACGCAGTATTTT
TRBJ2-5 TRBD2 TRBV5-1 many CASSFTPGTSGRSATQYF TGCGCCAGCAGCTTCACCCCCGGGACTAGCGGGAGGTCAGCGACCCAGTACTTC
TRBJ2-7 TRBD2 TRBV20-1 . CSARDPAGSNEQYF TGCAGTGCTAGAGATCCAGCGGGAAGCAACGAGCAGTACTTC
TRBJ2-1 . TRBV15 many CATSRDRLVNEQFF TGTGCCACCAGCAGAGATAGACTAGTGAATGAGCAGTTCTTC
TRBJ2-1 TRBD2 TRBV7-3 many CASSPSLVAGVNEQFF TGTGCCAGCAGCCCAAGTTTGGTAGCGGGAGTAAATGAGCAGTTCTTC
TRBJ1-4 TRBD1 TRBV20-1 . CSARDQGGKLFF TGCAGTGCTAGAGATCAGGGGGGAAAACTGTTTTTT
TRBJ2-3 TRBD2 TRBV10-3 many CAISSGRSTDTQYF TGTGCCATCAGTAGCGGGAGGAGCACAGATACGCAGTATTTT
TRBJ2-3 . TRBV5-1 . CASNRTDTQYF TGCGCCAGCAACCGGACAGATACGCAGTATTTT
TRBJ1-1 . TRBV11-2 . CASNHFTEAFF TGTGCCAGCAACCATTTCACTGAAGCTTTCTTT
TRBJ1-2 TRBD1 TRBV20-1 many CSAETGGYYGYTF TGCAGTGCAGAGACAGGGGGCTACTATGGCTACACCTTC
TRBJ2-7 . TRBV20-1 many CSARPPTAYEQYF TGCAGTGCTCGCCCACCCACAGCCTACGAGCAGTACTTC
TRBJ2-7 TRBD2 TRBV6-5 many CASSYSLAGGLHYEQYF TGTGCCAGCAGTTACTCGTTGGCGGGAGGCCTTCACTACGAGCAGTACTTC
TRBJ2-2 . TRBV15 once CATSRVGDGEPFF TGTGCCACCAGCAGAGTAGGGGACGGAGAGCCGTTTTTT
TRBJ2-3 . TRBV4-1 few CASRSLGTDTQYF TGCGCCAGCAGATCGCTGGGGACAGATACGCAGTATTTT
TRBJ2-3 . TRBV20-1 many CSARATGQGSDTQYF TGCAGTGCTAGAGCCACGGGACAAGGATCAGATACGCAGTATTTT
TRBJ2-1 . TRBV7-3 many CASSEGGEQFF TGTGCCAGCAGCGAGGGGGGGGAGCAGTTCTTC
TRBJ1-5 TRBD1 TRBV19 many CASRRIRQGDSNQPQHF TGTGCCAGTAGACGAATTCGACAGGGAGATAGCAATCAGCCCCAGCATTTT
TRBJ2-5 . TRBV7-9 many CASSAYQETQYF TGTGCCAGCAGCGCCTACCAAGAGACCCAGTACTTC
TRBJ1-5 TRBD1 TRBV20-1 . CSAPWTGNQPQHF TGCAGTGCTCCTTGGACAGGGAATCAGCCCCAGCATTTT
TRBJ1-5 TRBD1 TRBV18 many CASSPLGQGGNQPQHF TGTGCCAGCTCACCATTGGGACAGGGAGGCAATCAGCCCCAGCATTTT
TRBJ2-5 . TRBV12-3/TRBV12-4 many CASSFAGQETQYF TGTGCCAGCAGTTTCGCGGGACAAGAGACCCAGTACTTC
TRBJ2-3 TRBD1 TRBV18 . CASSPVGQGSTDTQYF TGTGCCAGCTCACCCGTAGGACAGGGGAGCACAGATACGCAGTATTTT
TRBJ2-3 . TRBV5-5 many CASSLRTPGYVTDTQYF TGTGCCAGCAGCTTGCGCACACCGGGGTATGTCACAGATACGCAGTATTTT
TRBJ1-2 . TRBV20-1 . CSAPFQQGSSSYTF TGCAGTGCCCCCTTCCAACAGGGAAGCTCTAGCTACACCTTC
TRBJ2-3 TRBD2 TRBV27 many CASSLQASGTTQYF TGTGCCAGCAGTTTACAGGCTAGCGGTACTACGCAGTATTTT
TRBJ2-1 . TRBV18 . CASSPRGGSYNEQFF TGTGCCAGCTCACCGCGTGGCGGCTCCTACAATGAGCAGTTCTTC
TRBJ2-5 . TRBV15 many CATSRDFTETQYF TGTGCCACCAGCAGAGATTTCACAGAGACCCAGTACTTC
TRBJ2-1 . TRBV28 many CASRGGAYNEQFF TGTGCCAGCAGGGGCGGGGCGTATAATGAGCAGTTCTTC
TRBJ2-3 . TRBV5-8 many CASSLSLQEPDTQYF TGTGCCAGCAGCTTGAGCCTACAGGAGCCAGATACGCAGTATTTT
TRBJ2-1 TRBD1 TRBV6-2/TRBV6-3 . CACREGQGSYNEQFF TGTGCCTGCAGGGAGGGACAGGGGTCCTACAATGAGCAGTTCTTC
TRBJ1-5 . TRBV7-3 . CASSLRPSSYEHF TGTGCCAGCAGCTTACGGCCTAGCAGCTACGAGCATTTT
TRBJ2-3 . TRBV10-3 many CAISVPPGVTDTQYF TGTGCCATCAGTGTGCCCCCAGGGGTTACAGATACGCAGTATTTT
TRBJ2-5 . TRBV20-1 . CSAPRGTGQETQYF TGCAGTGCGCCTCGCGGTACGGGCCAAGAGACCCAGTACTTC
TRBJ2-1 . TRBV25-1 . CASSALRVGTTNEQFF TGTGCCAGCAGTGCTCTCCGGGTAGGGACGACCAATGAGCAGTTCTTC
TRBJ1-1 . TRBV11-2 . CASSLQQGNTEAFF TGCGCCAGCAGCCTCCAACAGGGGAACACTGAAGCTTTCTTT
TRBJ2-2 . TRBV19 many CASSYTGRELFF TGTGCCAGTAGTTATACAGGGCGGGAGCTGTTTTTT
TRBJ2-1 . TRBV20-1 many CSAREPRTGEQFF TGCAGTGCTAGAGAACCTAGAACGGGTGAGCAGTTCTTC
TRBJ1-5 TRBD1 TRBV30 many CAWSVSRTGSNQPQHF TGTGCCTGGAGTGTGTCCCGGACAGGCAGCAATCAGCCCCAGCATTTT
TRBJ1-2 TRBD1 TRBV2 . CASSEGGTGGYGYTF TGTGCCAGCAGTGAAGGCGGGACAGGGGGGTATGGCTACACCTTC
TRBJ1-4 . TRBV12-3/TRBV12-4 many CASSLPGAPTNEKLFF TGTGCCAGCAGTTTACCGGGGGCGCCTACTAATGAAAAACTGTTTTTT
TRBJ2-2 . TRBV3-1 many CASGTTNTGELFF TGTGCCAGCGGGACAACGAACACCGGGGAGCTGTTTTTT
TRBJ1-4 TRBD1 TRBV30 few CAWSDRGRVWEKLFF TGTGCCTGGAGTGACAGGGGGCGAGTCTGGGAAAAACTGTTTTTT
TRBJ2-1 TRBD1 TRBV20-1 many CSAEDRGNEQFF TGCAGTGCTGAAGACAGGGGCAATGAGCAGTTCTTC
TRBJ1-2 . TRBV28 . CANLGAEYCGYTF TGTGCCAACCTGGGGGCGGAGTACTGTGGCTACACCTTC
TRBJ1-4 . TRBV20-1 many CSARGRQVNEKLFF TGCAGTGCTAGAGGGCGGCAGGTGAATGAAAAACTGTTTTTT
TRBJ2-2 . TRBV7-3 . CASSLGGRSGGPFF TGTGCCAGCAGCCTGGGAGGCCGGTCCGGGGGGCCGTTTTTT
TRBJ2-3 . TRBV7-2 many CASSLKLPQYF TGTGCCAGCAGCTTAAAACTTCCGCAGTATTTT
TRBJ1-1 TRBD1 TRBV19 few CASKTGTGIGTEAFF TGTGCCAGTAAGACCGGGACAGGGATCGGAACTGAAGCTTTCTTT
TRBJ1-2 TRBD1 TRBV5-1 many CASSKAPSGQGGGYTF TGCGCCAGCAGCAAAGCACCATCGGGACAGGGGGGGGGCTACACCTTC
TRBJ2-1 TRBD2 TRBV6-4 many CASSPRRGGSINEQFF TGTGCCAGCAGCCCACGTCGGGGCGGGAGCATAAATGAGCAGTTCTTC